This is a list of T cell receptor beta chains from one sample in a study of T cells expressing NK-cell markers. TCRdb derives one entry per CDR3 protein from the 5' RACE reads, leaving out DNA. The specimen's table records some 600,000 distinct CDR3 sequences. Sequencing was done on a sample of blood T cells: a sorted CD56 or NKG2C T cell subset, CD4+ or CD8+ T cells, or bulk PBMC T cells (not recorded which). The receptors originated from a man aged 18-30 years in good health. The CDR3 runs from the conserved cysteine through the conserved F or W.

J gene,V gene,CDR3 protein
TRBJ1-1,TRBV2,CASRPHWTGPNTEAFF
TRBJ2-3,TRBV12-3/TRBV12-4,CASSVLTSGRVVDTQYF
TRBJ2-3,TRBV7-2,CASTRLAGYTDTQYF
TRBJ2-1,TRBV10-2,CASLSVLTYNEQFF
TRBJ2-1,TRBV20-1,CSASASGRRGEQFF
TRBJ2-7,TRBV28,CASSSTSGRDEQYF
TRBJ2-5,TRBV20-1,CSARFWDRLSQETQYF
TRBJ1-2,TRBV12-3/TRBV12-4,CASRADRGLGYTF
TRBJ2-3,TRBV29-1,CSVGASLGTDTQYF
TRBJ1-4,TRBV30,CALTDRVNEKLFF
TRBJ2-2,TRBV5-6,CASSRGLAGEMNTGELFF
TRBJ1-1,TRBV12-3/TRBV12-4,CASSLITEAFF
TRBJ1-1,TRBV29-1,CSVEDGYSFRNTEAFF
TRBJ1-3,TRBV29-1,CSGSESGNTIYF
TRBJ2-3,TRBV6-1,CAAMRGQGVSADTQYF
TRBJ2-7,TRBV5-1,CASSPGSVLSYEQYF
TRBJ2-4,TRBV3-1,CASSTGLRGENIQYF
TRBJ2-5,TRBV7-8,CASSSTGRREETQYF
TRBJ2-5,TRBV29-1,CSVVPGQANPKTQYF
TRBJ1-4,TRBV14,CASSLADSRANEKLFF
TRBJ1-2,TRBV24-1,CATSDQNRDGYTF
TRBJ1-3,TRBV14,CASSHRQTHSGNTIYF
TRBJ2-1,TRBV11-2,CASSLAWVNNEQFF
TRBJ2-1,TRBV20-1,CSALPFPGSEQFF
TRBJ2-3,TRBV20-1,CSARDRRSADTQYF
TRBJ1-1,TRBV6-5,CASSYRRGGAEAFF
TRBJ2-1,TRBV7-9,CASSSNGISSYNEQFF
TRBJ2-3,TRBV5-1,CASSFGDSYTDTQYF
TRBJ2-1,TRBV18,CASSPPGGNEQFF
TRBJ2-1,TRBV7-2,CASPRERGLFF